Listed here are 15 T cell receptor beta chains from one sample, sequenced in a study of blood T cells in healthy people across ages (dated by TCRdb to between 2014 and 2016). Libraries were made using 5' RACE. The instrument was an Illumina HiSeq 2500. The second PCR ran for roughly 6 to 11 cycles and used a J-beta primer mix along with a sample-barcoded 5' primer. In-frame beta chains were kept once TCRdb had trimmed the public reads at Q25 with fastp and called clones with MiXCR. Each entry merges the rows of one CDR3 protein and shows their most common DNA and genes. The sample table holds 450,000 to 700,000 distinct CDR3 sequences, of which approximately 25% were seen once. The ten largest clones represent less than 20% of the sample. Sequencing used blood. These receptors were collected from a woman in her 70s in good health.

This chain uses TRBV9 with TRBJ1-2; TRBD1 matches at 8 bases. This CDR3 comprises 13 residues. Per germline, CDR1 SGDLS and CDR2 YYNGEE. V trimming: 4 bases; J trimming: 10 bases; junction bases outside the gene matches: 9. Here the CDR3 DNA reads TGTGCCAGCAGCCAATCGACAGGGGAAGTCTACACCTTC. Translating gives CASSQSTGEVYTF.

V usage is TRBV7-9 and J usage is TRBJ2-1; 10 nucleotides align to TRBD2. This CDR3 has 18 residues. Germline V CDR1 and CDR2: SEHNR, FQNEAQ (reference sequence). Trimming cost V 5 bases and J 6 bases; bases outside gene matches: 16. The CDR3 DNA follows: TGTGCCAGCAGCCCCCCCCCAGGGACTAAGCGGGGGGGCAATGAGCAGTTCTTC. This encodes CASSPPPGTKRGGNEQFF. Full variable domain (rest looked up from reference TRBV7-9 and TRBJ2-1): DTGVSQNPRHKITKRGQNVTFRCDPISEHNRLYWYRQTLGQGPEFLTYFQNEAQLEKSRLLSDRFSAERPKGSFSTLEIQRTEQGDSAMYLCASSPPPGTKRGGNEQFFGPGTRLTVL.

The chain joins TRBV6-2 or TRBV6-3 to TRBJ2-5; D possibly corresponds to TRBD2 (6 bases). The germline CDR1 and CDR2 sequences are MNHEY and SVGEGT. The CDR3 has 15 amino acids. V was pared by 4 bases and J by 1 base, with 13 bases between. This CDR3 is CASSLGLTAQETQYF. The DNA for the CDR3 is TGTGCCAGCAGTTTGGGACTGACCGCCCAAGAGACCCAGTACTTC.

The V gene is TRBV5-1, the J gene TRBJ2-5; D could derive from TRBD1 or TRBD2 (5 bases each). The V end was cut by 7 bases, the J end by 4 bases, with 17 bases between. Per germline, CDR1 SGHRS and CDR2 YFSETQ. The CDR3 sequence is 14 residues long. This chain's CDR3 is CASGAGTPVETQYF. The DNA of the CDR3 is TGCGCCAGCGGAGCCGGGACGCCGGTAGAGACCCAGTACTTC.

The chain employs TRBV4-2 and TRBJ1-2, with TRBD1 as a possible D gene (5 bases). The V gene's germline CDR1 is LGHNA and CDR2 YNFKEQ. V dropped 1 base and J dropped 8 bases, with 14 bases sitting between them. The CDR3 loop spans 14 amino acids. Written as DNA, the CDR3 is TGTGCCAGCAGCCAAGGGACGGGGACGGAGGGCTACACCTTC. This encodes CASSQGTGTEGYTF.

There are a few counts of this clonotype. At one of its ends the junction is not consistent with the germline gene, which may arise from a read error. The CDR3 DNA follows: TGCGCCGGCAGCCAAGAACCCCTGGAGGAGACCCAGTACTTC. Residues: CAGSQEPLEETQYF. The chain recombines TRBV4-3 with TRBJ2-5; D is undetermined. This CDR3 has 14 residues. Germline V gives CDR1 LGHNA, CDR2 YSLEER.

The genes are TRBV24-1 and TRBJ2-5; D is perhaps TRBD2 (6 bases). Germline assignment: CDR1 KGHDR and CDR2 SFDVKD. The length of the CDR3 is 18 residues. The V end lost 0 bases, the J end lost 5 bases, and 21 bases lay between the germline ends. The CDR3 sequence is CATSDLLHVCGVSETQYF. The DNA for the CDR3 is TGTGCCACCAGTGATTTGCTTCACGTTTGCGGGGTTTCGGAGACCCAGTACTTC.

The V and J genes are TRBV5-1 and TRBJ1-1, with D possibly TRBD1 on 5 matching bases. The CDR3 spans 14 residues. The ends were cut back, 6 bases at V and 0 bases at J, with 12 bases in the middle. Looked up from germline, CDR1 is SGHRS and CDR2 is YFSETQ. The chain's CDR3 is CASTDSILNTEAFF. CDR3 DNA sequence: TGCGCCAGCACCGACAGCATTCTGAACACTGAAGCTTTCTTT.

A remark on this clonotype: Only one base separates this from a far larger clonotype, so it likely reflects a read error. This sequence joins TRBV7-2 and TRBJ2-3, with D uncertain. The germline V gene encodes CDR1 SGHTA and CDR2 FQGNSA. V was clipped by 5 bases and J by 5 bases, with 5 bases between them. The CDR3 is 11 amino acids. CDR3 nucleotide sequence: TGTGCCAGCAGCATGAGAGATACGCAGTATTTT. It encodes CASSMRDTQYF.

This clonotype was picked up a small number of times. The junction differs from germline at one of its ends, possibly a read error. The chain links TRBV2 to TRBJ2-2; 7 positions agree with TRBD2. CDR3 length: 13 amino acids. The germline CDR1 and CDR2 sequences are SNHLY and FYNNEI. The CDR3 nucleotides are TGTGCCAGCAGTGATAAGCGAGGCGGGGGGCTGTTTTTT. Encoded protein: CASSDKRGGGLFF.

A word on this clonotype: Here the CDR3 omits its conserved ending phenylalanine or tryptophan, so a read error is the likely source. CDR3 DNA: TGCAGTGCTAGAGATCGGTCTTATTCTAGCGCGGACTACGAGCAGTACCTC. It translates to CSARDRSYSSADYEQYL. The J gene is TRBJ2-7, the V gene TRBV20-1; a weak D match, TRBD2 (6 bases). The length of the CDR3 is 17 residues. V gave up 0 bases and J gave up 3 bases, with 21 bases separating them. CDR1 and CDR2 from the germline V gene are DFQATT and SNEGSKA (reference sequence).

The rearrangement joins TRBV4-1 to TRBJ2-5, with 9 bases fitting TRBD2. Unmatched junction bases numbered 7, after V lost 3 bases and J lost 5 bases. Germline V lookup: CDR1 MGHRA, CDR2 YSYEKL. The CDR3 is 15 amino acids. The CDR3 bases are TGCGCCAGCAGCCAGCCTCTAGCGGGGTGGGAGACCCAGTACTTC. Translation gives CASSQPLAGWETQYF.

The CDR3 is CASSLDRNSGNTIYF. CDR3 bases: TGTGCCAGCAGCCTCGACAGGAACTCTGGAAACACCATATATTTT. This sequence joins TRBV3-1 and TRBJ1-3; D perhaps matches TRBD1 (6 bases). There are 15 residues in the CDR3. Germline lookup yields CDR1 LGHDT and CDR2 YNNKEL (reference sequence). V lost 4 bases to trimming and J lost 0 bases, with 10 bases between them.

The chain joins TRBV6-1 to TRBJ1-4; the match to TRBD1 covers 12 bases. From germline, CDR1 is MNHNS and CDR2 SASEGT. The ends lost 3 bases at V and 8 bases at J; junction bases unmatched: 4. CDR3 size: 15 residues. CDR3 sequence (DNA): TGTGCCAGCAGTGATCCCGGGACAGGGGGCGAAAAACTGTTTTTT. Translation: CASSDPGTGGEKLFF.

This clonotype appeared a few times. CDR3 sequence: CASNRGSNTGELFF. The DNA for the CDR3 is TGCGCCAGCAATAGGGGGTCGAACACCGGGGAGCTGTTTTTT. The V gene is TRBV5-1, the J gene TRBJ2-2, with D maybe TRBD1 (6 bases). The CDR3 is made up of 14 amino acids. V lost 6 bases to trimming and J lost 0 bases, with 9 bases between them. CDR1 is SGHRS and CDR2 is YFSETQ in the germline V gene. Combining the CDR3 with reference TRBV5-1 and TRBJ2-2 gives the whole variable domain KAGVTQTPRYLIKTRGQQVTLSCSPISGHRSVSWYQQTPGQGLQFLFEYFSETQRNKGNFPGRFSGRQFSNSRSEMNVSTLELGDSALYLCASNRGSNTGELFFGEGSRLTVL.